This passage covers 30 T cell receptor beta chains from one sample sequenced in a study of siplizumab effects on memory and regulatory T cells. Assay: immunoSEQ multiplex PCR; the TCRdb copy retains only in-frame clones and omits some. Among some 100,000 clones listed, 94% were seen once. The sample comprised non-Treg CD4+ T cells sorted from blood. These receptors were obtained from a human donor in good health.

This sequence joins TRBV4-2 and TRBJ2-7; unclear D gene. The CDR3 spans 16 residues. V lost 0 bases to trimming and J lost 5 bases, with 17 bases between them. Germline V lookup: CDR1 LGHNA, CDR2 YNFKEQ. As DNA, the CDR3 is TGTGCCAGCAGCCAAGAGGTACGGTCCGTGGGCAACGAGCAGTACTTC. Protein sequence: CASSQEVRSVGNEQYF.

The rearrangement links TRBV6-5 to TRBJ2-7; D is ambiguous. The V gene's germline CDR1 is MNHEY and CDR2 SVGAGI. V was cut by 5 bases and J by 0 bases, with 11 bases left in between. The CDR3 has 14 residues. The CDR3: CASSEGDLSYEQYF. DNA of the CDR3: TGTGCCAGCAGTGAAGGTGATCTCTCCTACGAGCAGTACTTC.

The DNA for the CDR3 is TGTGCCAGCAGTGGGGGACAGGGGCCCTACAATGAGCAGTTCTTC. Translated, it gives CASSGGQGPYNEQFF. This chain links TRBV2 with TRBJ2-1, with 10 bases identical to TRBD1. CDR3 size: 15 residues. Germline CDR1 reads SNHLY; CDR2 reads FYNNEI. Trimming cost V 4 bases and J 2 bases; bases outside gene matches: 2. The full variable domain, with the rest looked up from reference TRBV2 and TRBJ2-1, is EPEVTQTPSHQVTQMGQEVILRCVPISNHLYFYWYRQILGQKVEFLVSFYNNEISEKSEIFDDQFSVERPDGSNFTLKIRSTKLEDSAMYFCASSGGQGPYNEQFFGPGTRLTVL.

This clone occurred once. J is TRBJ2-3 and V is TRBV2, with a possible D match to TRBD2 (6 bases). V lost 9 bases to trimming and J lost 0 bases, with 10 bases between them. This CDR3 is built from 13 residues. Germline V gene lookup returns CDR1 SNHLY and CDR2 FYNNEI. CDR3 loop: CARGLLSTDTQYF. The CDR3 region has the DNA TGTGCCAGGGGACTCCTTAGCACAGATACGCAGTATTTT.

The CDR3: CASSRGAGLKALHF. CDR3 in DNA: TGTGCCAGCAGCCGCGGGGCCGGGTTAAAGGCCCTCCACTTT. The V call is TRBV11-2, the J call TRBJ1-6; possible D gene TRBD1, 5 bases. The V gene lost 5 bases and the J gene lost 14 bases, with 19 bases spanning the gap. The germline CDR1 and CDR2 sequences are SGHAT and FQNNGV. CDR3 size: 14 residues. The full variable domain, with the rest looked up from reference TRBV11-2 and TRBJ1-6, is EAGVAQSPRYKIIEKRQSVAFWCNPISGHATLYWYQQILGQGPKLLIQFQNNGVVDDSQLPKDRFSAERLKGVDSTLKIQPAKLEDSAVYLCASSRGAGLKALHFGNGTRLTVT.

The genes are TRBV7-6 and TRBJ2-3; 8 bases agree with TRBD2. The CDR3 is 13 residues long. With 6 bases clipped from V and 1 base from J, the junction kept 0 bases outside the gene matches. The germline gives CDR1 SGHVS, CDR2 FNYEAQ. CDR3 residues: CASRREGTDTQYF. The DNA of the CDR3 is TGTGCCAGCAGGCGGGAGGGCACAGATACGCAGTATTTT.

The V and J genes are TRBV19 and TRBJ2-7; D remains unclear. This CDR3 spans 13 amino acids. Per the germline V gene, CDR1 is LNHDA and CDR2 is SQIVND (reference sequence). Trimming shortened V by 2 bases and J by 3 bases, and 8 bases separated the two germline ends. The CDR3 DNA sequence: TGTGCCAGTAGTATAAGTTACCACTACGAGCAGTACTTC. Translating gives CASSISYHYEQYF. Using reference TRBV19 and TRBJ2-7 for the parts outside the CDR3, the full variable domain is DGGITQSPKYLFRKEGQNVTLSCEQNLNHDAMYWYRQDPGQGLRLIYYSQIVNDFQKGDIAEGYSVSREKKESFPLTVTSAQKNPTAFYLCASSISYHYEQYFGPGTRLTVT.

CDR3 region: CASSQEEGRALSEAFF. For the CDR3, the DNA is TGTGCCAGCAGCCAAGAGGAGGGGCGGGCCCTCTCTGAAGCTTTCTTT. This sequence joins TRBV4-2 and TRBJ1-1, with D possibly matching TRBD1 (5 bases). Trimming cost V 0 bases and J 6 bases, with 17 bases left between them. CDR1 and CDR2 from the germline V gene are LGHNA and YNFKEQ. The CDR3 totals 16 residues.

DNA of the CDR3: TGTGCCAGTAGTATGTATCTCGGTGTGGGGGGGCTATATAGCAATCAGCCCCAGCATTTT. This encodes CASSMYLGVGGLYSNQPQHF. This chain links TRBV19 with TRBJ1-5; TRBD1 is a possible D gene (6 bases). Per germline, CDR1 LNHDA and CDR2 SQIVND (reference sequence). V was shortened by 3 bases and J by 0 bases, with 24 bases between the two germline ends. This CDR3 contains 20 residues.

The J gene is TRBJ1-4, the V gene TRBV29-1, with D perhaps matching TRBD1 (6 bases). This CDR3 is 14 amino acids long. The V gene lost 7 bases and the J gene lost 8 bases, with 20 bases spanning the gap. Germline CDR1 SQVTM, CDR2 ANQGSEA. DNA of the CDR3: TGCAGCGCCCGGGCGGGGGCTCAGTACGAAAAACTGTTTTTT. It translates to CSARAGAQYEKLFF.

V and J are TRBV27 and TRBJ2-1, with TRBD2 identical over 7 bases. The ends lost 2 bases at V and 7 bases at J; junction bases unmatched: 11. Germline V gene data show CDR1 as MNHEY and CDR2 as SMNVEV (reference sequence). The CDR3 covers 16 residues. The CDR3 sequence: CASSLELARNGNEQFF. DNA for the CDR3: TGTGCCAGCAGTTTAGAACTAGCGAGAAATGGGAATGAGCAGTTCTTC.

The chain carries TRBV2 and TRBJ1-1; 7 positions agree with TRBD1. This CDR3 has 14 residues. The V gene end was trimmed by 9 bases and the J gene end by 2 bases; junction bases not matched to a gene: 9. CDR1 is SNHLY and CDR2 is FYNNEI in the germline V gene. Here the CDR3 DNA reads TGTGCCAGTCTATACAGGGGCCAAAACACTGAAGCTTTCTTT. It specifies CASLYRGQNTEAFF.

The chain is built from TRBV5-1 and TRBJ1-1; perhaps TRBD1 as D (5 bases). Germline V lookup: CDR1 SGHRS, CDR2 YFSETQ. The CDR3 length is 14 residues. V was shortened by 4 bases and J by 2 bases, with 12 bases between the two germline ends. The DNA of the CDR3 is TGCGCCAGCAGCCCCGGGACGGTCAACACTGAAGCTTTCTTT. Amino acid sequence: CASSPGTVNTEAFF.

CDR3 in amino acids: CASSPSRGAGGEKLFF. The CDR3 nucleotides read TGCGCCAGCAGCCCATCAAGGGGGGCCGGAGGTGAAAAACTGTTTTTT. J is TRBJ1-4 and V is TRBV4-1; TRBD1 is a possible D gene (6 bases). Trimming took off 4 bases at V and 7 bases at J, with 19 bases between the two ends. The V gene's germline CDR1 is MGHRA and CDR2 YSYEKL. The CDR3 length is 16 residues.

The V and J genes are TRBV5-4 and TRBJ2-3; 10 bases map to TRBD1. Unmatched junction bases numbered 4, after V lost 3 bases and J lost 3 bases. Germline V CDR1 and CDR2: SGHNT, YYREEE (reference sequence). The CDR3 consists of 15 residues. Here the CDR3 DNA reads TGTGCCAGCAGCTCCCGGGACAGGGGAACAGATACGCAGTATTTT. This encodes CASSSRDRGTDTQYF.

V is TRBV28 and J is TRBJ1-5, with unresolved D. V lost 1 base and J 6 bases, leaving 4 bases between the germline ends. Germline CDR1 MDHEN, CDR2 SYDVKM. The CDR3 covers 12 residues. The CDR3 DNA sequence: TGTGCCAGCAGTTTATTAGGTCAGCCCCAGCATTTT. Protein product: CASSLLGQPQHF.

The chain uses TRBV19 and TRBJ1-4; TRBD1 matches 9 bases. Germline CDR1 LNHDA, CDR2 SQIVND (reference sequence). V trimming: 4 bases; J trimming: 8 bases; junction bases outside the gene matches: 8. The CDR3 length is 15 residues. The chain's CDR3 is CASSTHRGREEKLFF. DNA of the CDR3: TGTGCCAGTAGTACACACAGGGGGCGGGAAGAAAAACTGTTTTTT.

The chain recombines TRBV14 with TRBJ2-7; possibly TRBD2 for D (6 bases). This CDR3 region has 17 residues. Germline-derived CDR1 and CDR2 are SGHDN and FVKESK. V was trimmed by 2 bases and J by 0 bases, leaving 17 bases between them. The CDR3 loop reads CASSQIAGTVSSYEQYF. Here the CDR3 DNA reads TGTGCCAGCAGCCAAATCGCGGGGACGGTCAGCTCCTACGAGCAGTACTTC.

Written as DNA, the CDR3 is TGTGCCAGTAGTATGCCCGGGAGGGACCCAGATACGCAGTATTTT. This translates into CASSMPGRDPDTQYF. V usage is TRBV19 and J usage is TRBJ2-3; 8 nucleotides line up with TRBD2. CDR1 and CDR2 (germline): LNHDA, SQIVND (reference sequence). V lost 3 bases and J lost 4; bases outside the gene matches: 6. CDR3 length: 15 residues.

CDR3 nucleotides: TGTGCCATCAGTTCCCGGACTAGCGGGATAGGTGAGCAGTACTTC. Translating it yields CAISSRTSGIGEQYF. The chain recombines TRBV10-3 with TRBJ2-7; 12 bases map to TRBD2. V dropped 5 bases and J dropped 7; count of bases not matched to a gene: 9. Germline V CDR1 and CDR2: ENHRY, SYGVKD. This CDR3 comprises 15 residues.

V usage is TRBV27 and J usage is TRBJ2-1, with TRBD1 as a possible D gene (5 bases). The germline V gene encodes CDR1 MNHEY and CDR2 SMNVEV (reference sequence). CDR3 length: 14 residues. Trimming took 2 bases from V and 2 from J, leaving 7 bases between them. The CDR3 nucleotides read TGTGCCAGCAGTTTACAGGGTACCTACAATGAGCAGTTCTTC. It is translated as CASSLQGTYNEQFF.

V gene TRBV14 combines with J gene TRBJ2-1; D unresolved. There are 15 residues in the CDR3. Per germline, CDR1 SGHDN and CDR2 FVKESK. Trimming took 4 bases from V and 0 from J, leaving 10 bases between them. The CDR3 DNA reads TGTGCCAGCAGCCCAATGGCAGGCTCCTACAATGAGCAGTTCTTC. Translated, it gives CASSPMAGSYNEQFF. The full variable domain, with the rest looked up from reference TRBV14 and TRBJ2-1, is EAGVTQFPSHSVIEKGQTVTLRCDPISGHDNLYWYRRVMGKEIKFLLHFVKESKQDESGMPNNRFLAERTGGTYSTLKVQPAELEDSGVYFCASSPMAGSYNEQFFGPGTRLTVL.

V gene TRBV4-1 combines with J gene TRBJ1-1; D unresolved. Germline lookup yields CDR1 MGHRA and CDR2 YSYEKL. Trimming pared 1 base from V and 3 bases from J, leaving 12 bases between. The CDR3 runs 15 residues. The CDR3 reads CASSQGGDEDTEAFF. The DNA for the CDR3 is TGCGCCAGCAGCCAAGGTGGGGATGAGGACACTGAAGCTTTCTTT.

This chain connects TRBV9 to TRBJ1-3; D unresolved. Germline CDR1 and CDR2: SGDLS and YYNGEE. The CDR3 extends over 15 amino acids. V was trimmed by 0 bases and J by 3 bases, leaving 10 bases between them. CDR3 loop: CASSVAPSNGNTIYF. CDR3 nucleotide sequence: TGTGCCAGCAGCGTAGCACCAAGCAATGGAAACACCATATATTTT.

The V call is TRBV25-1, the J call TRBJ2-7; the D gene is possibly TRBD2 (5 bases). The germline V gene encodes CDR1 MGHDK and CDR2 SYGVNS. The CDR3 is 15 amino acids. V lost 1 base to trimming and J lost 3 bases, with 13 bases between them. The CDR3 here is CASSEFSGASYEQYF. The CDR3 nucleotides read TGTGCCAGCAGTGAATTCAGCGGAGCCAGCTACGAGCAGTACTTC.

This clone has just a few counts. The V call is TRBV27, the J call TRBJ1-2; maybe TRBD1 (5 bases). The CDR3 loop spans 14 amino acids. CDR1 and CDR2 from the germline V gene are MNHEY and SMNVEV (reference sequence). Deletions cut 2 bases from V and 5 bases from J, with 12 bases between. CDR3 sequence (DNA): TGTGCCAGCAGTTTAATGGGGCGGGGTTATGGCTACACCTTC. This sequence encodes CASSLMGRGYGYTF.

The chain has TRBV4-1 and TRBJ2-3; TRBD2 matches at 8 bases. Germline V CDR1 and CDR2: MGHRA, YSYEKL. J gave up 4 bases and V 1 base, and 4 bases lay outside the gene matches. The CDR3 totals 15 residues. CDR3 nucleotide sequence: TGCGCCAGCAGCCAAGGACTAGCGTTTCCAGATACGCAGTATTTT. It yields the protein CASSQGLAFPDTQYF.

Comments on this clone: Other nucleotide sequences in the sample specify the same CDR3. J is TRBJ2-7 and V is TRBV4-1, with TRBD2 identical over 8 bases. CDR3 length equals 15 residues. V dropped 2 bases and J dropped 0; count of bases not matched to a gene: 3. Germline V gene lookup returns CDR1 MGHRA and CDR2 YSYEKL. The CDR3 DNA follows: TGCGCCAGCAGCCAAACTAGCGGCTACTCCTACGAGCAGTACTTC. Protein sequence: CASSQTSGYSYEQYF.

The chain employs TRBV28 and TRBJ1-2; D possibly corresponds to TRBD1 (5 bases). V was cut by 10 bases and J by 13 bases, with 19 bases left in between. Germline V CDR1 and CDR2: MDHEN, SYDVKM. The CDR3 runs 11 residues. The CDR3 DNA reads TGTGCCACCGCAGTTCAGGGTTCCGGCACCTTC. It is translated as CATAVQGSGTF.

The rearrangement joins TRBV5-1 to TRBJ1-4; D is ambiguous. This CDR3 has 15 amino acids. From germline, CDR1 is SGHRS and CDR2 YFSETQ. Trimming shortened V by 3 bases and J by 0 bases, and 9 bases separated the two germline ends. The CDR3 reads CASSSRLATNEKLFF. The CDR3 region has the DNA TGCGCCAGCAGCTCTCGGTTAGCAACTAATGAAAAACTGTTTTTT.